This is a list of T cell receptor beta chains from one sample in a study of human T cells and chemical hapten exposure. From the RACE reads, TCRdb called clonotypes with MiXCR, one entry per CDR3 protein. The sample carries some 350,000 distinct CDR3 sequences, around 6% recorded once. The starting material was whole blood, obtained in connection with sensitization to the hapten diphenylcyclopropenone (DPC). The receptors here all came from a woman in her late teens or twenties with alopecia areata. Some clones in this sample may be carry-over from other donors' samples. CDR3s include the opening cysteine and the closing phenylalanine or tryptophan. A D gene is named only where the DNA matches it firmly. Some rows mark clone size as missing; the rest say once, few, many or name a class of expanded clone.

>NA|TRBV21-1|few|TRBJ2-4
TGTGTCGAAAACATTCAGTACTTC
CVENIQYF
>TRBD1|TRBV6-1|few|TRBJ1-4
TGTGCCAGCAGTGACGGGGGGACAGGGGCATCAACTAATGAAAAACTGTTTTTT
CASSDGGTGASTNEKLFF
>NA|TRBV5-1|NA|TRBJ1-4
TGCGCCAGCAGAAGTCGAGAAAAACTGTTTTTT
CASRSREKLFF
>TRBD2|TRBV6-5|few|TRBJ2-3
TGTGCCAGCAGTTCGCGGACTAGCGGGGGGGCCAATGTAGAAGCAGATACGCAGTATTTT
CASSSRTSGGANVEADTQYF
>NA|TRBV4-2|many|TRBJ1-1
TGTGCCAGCAGCCAAGTGGAGGGTTCTGAAGCTTTCTTT
CASSQVEGSEAFF
>NA|TRBV28|NA|TRBJ2-2
TGTGCCGGATCCGGGGGGCCGCCCACCGGGGAGCTGTTTTTT
CAGSGGPPTGELFF
>NA|TRBV6-2/TRBV6-3|many|TRBJ2-3
TGTGCCAGCAGCAGGGACTTTAGTACGCAGTATTTT
CASSRDFSTQYF
>NA|TRBV29-1|few|TRBJ2-3
TGCAGCGTTGAAGGCAGCGTAAGCACAGATACGCAGTATTTT
CSVEGSVSTDTQYF
>TRBD1|TRBV18|NA|TRBJ2-7
TGTGCCAGCTCACCTAGTGGACAGGGGGGTCAATCCGAGCAGTACTTC
CASSPSGQGGQSEQYF
>NA|TRBV7-9|few|TRBJ1-2
TGTGCCAGCAGCTCGTCCCTCACTGGGGAGGGCTACACCTTC
CASSSSLTGEGYTF
>NA|TRBV7-6|many|TRBJ2-2
TGTGCCAGCAGCTTAGGTCACGGGACCGGGGAGCTGTTTTTT
CASSLGHGTGELFF
>NA|TRBV7-3|few|TRBJ2-1
TGTGCCAGCAGCTTAGGACTCCCGCTCTACAATGAGCAGTTCTTC
CASSLGLPLYNEQFF
>NA|TRBV11-2|many|TRBJ1-4
TGTGCCTGCGCGAGTTGGGGGGCGACTAATGAAAAACTGTTTTTT
CACASWGATNEKLFF
>NA|TRBV7-9|NA|TRBJ1-3
TGTGCCAGCAGTCCTCGCGGGGCCTCAGGAAACACCATATATTTT
CASSPRGASGNTIYF
>TRBD1|TRBV18|NA|TRBJ2-7
TGTGCCAGCTCACCGGGACAGTACGAGCAGTACTTC
CASSPGQYEQYF
>NA|TRBV7-3|NA|TRBJ2-2
TGTGCCAGCAGCCGCACCGGGGCAGGGAACACCGGGGAGCTGTTTTTT
CASSRTGAGNTGELFF
>TRBD1|TRBV20-1|few|TRBJ2-3
TGCAGTGCTAGAGAAGGGACAGGGGGCGCCGATACGCAGTATTTT
CSAREGTGGADTQYF
>TRBD1|TRBV5-1|NA|TRBJ2-7
TGCGCCAGCAGCCTACAAACGACAGGGGACGAGCAGTACTTC
CASSLQTTGDEQYF
>NA|TRBV6-5|few|TRBJ1-3
TGTGCCAGCAGTTACTCACAGGGTCGAAACACCATATATTTT
CASSYSQGRNTIYF
>NA|TRBV23-1|few|TRBJ2-7
TGCGCCAGCAGTCTACAGCCCGGCTTCGCCAGCTCCTACGAGCAGTACTTC
CASSLQPGFASSYEQYF
>NA|TRBV12-3/TRBV12-4|NA|TRBJ2-5
TGTGCCAGCAGTTTCCCGACCAAAATCGGGACCCAGTACTTC
CASSFPTKIGTQYF
>NA|TRBV25-1|few|TRBJ1-4
TGTGCCAGCAGTGAAAGGCGGGGAAAAGCAACTAATGAAAAACTGTTTTTT
CASSERRGKATNEKLFF
>TRBD1|TRBV6-5|many|TRBJ2-6
TGTGCCAGCAGTTACTCGGTGTACAGGGGGCCTGGGGCCAACGTCCTGACTTTC
CASSYSVYRGPGANVLTF
>NA|TRBV15|NA|TRBJ1-1
TGTGCCACCAGCAGTCAGGGCAGACGAGCTGAAGCTTTCTTT
CATSSQGRRAEAFF